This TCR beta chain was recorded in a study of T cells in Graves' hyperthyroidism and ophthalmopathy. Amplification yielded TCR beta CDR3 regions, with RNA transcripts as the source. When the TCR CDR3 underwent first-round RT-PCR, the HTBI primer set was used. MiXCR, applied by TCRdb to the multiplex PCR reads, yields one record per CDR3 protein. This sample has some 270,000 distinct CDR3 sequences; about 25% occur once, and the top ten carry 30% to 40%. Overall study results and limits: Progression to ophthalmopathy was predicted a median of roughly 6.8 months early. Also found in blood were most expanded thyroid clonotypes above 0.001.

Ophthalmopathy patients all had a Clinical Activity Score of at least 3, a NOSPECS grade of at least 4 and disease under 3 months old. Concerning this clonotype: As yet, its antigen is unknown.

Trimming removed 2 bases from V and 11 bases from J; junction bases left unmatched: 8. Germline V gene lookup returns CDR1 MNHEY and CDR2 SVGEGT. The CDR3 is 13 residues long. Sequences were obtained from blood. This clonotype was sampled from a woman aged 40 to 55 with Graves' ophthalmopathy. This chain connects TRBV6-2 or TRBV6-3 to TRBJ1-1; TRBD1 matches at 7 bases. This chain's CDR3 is CASSYPYRGHAFF. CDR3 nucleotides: TGTGCCAGCAGTTACCCCTACAGGGGCCACGCTTTCTTT.